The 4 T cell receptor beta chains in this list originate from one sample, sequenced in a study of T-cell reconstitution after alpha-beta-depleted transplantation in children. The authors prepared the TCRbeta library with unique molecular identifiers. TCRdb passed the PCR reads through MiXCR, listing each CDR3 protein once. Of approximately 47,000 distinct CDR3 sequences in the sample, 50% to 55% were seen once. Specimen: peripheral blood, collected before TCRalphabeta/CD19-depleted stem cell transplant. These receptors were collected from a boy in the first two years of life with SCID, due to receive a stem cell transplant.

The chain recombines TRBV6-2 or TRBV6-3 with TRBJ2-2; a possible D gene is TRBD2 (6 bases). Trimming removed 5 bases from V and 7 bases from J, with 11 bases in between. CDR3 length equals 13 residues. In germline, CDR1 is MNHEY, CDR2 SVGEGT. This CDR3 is CASSLGEVGELFF. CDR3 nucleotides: TGTGCCAGCAGTCTAGGGGAGGTCGGGGAGCTGTTTTTT.

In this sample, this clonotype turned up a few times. Here the CDR3 reads CSASPLPGSSLYGYTF. CDR3 sequence (DNA): TGCAGTGCTAGCCCCCTCCCAGGGAGCTCCCTCTATGGCTACACCTTC. J is TRBJ1-2 and V is TRBV20-1, with TRBD1 as a possible D gene (5 bases). The CDR3 runs to 16 residues. Germline V CDR1 and CDR2: DFQATT, SNEGSKA (reference sequence). The V and J ends lost 3 bases and 4 bases respectively, with 21 bases between them.

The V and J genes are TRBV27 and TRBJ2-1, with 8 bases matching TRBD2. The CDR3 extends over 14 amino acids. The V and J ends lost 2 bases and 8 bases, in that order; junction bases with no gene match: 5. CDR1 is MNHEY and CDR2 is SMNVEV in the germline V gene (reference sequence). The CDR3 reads CASSLSGGGHEQFF. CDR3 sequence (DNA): TGTGCCAGCAGTTTAAGCGGGGGAGGCCATGAGCAGTTCTTC.

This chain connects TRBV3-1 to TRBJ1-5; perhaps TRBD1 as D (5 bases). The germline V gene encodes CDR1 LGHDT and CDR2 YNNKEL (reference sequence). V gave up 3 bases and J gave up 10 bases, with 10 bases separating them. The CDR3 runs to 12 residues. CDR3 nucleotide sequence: TGTGCCAGCAGCCAGGGGGGGTATCCCCAGCATTTT. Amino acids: CASSQGGYPQHF.